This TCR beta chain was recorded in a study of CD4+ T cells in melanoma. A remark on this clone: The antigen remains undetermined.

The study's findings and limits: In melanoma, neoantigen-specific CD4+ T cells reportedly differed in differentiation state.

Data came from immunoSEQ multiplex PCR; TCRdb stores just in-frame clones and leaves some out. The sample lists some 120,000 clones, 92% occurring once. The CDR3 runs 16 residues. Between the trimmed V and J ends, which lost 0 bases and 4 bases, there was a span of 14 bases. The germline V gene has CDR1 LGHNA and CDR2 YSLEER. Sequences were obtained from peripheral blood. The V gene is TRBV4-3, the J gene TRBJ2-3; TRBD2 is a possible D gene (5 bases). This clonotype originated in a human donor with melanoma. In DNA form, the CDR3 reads TGCGCCAGCAGCCAAGAAATTGTAGGAGCGGCAGATACGCAGTATTTT. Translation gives CASSQEIVGAADTQYF.